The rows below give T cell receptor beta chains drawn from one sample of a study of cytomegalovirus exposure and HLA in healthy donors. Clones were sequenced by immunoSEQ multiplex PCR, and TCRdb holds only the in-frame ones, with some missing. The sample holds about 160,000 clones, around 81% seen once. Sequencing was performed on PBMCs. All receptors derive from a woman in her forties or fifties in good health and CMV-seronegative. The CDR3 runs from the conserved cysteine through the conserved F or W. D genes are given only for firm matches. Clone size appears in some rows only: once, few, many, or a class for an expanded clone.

CDR3: CASSLSGTGNTEAFF
DNA: TGCGCCAGCAGCTTGTCAGGGACAGGGAACACTGAAGCTTTCTTT
size: -
D: TRBD1
J: TRBJ1-1
V: TRBV5-1

CDR3: CASNSVASSYEQYF
DNA: TGTGCCAGCAACTCGGTTGCTAGCTCCTACGAGCAGTACTTC
size: -
D: -
J: TRBJ2-7
V: TRBV28

CDR3: CATSNFGQARNTIYF
DNA: TGTGCCACCAGCAATTTCGGACAGGCTAGAAACACCATATATTTT
size: few
D: TRBD1
J: TRBJ1-3
V: TRBV15

CDR3: CASSQQAADTQYF
DNA: TGCGCCAGCAGCCAACAAGCGGCCGATACGCAGTATTTT
size: -
D: -
J: TRBJ2-3
V: TRBV4-3

CDR3: CASSEPSLGGTAEAFF
DNA: TGTGCCAGCAGTGAACCTAGTCTAGGTGGTACCGCTGAAGCTTTCTTT
size: -
D: -
J: TRBJ1-1
V: TRBV2

CDR3: CATSRDLTGFVPRINNEQFF
DNA: TGTGCCACCAGCAGGGACCTCACAGGGTTCGTACCTCGAATTAACAATGAGCAGTTCTTC
size: -
D: -
J: TRBJ2-1
V: TRBV15

CDR3: CASTSGASYEQYF
DNA: TGTGCCAGCACGAGCGGGGCCTCCTACGAGCAGTACTTC
size: -
D: TRBD2
J: TRBJ2-7
V: TRBV2

CDR3: CASRRGDKSTGELFF
DNA: TGTGCCAGCAGGCGGGGGGACAAATCCACCGGGGAGCTGTTTTTT
size: -
D: TRBD2
J: TRBJ2-2
V: TRBV6-6

CDR3: CASRRGQNTEAFF
DNA: TGTGCCAGCAGGCGGGGGCAGAACACTGAAGCTTTCTTT
size: few
D: -
J: TRBJ1-1
V: TRBV6-5

CDR3: CASSIDSGYSNQPQHF
DNA: TGTGCCAGTAGTATCGACTCCGGATATAGCAATCAGCCCCAGCATTTT
size: -
D: -
J: TRBJ1-5
V: TRBV19

CDR3: CASSLLGGAQETQYF
DNA: TGTGCCAGCAGCTTACTAGGGGGAGCCCAAGAGACCCAGTACTTC
size: -
D: -
J: TRBJ2-5
V: TRBV7-2

CDR3: CASSPSGLSFGYTF
DNA: TGTGCCAGCAGTCCCTCAGGACTCTCTTTCGGCTACACCTTC
size: -
D: -
J: TRBJ1-2
V: TRBV27

CDR3: CASSGATGGGETQYF
DNA: TGTGCCAGCAGTGGTGCCACAGGGGGCGGCGAGACCCAGTACTTC
size: -
D: TRBD1
J: TRBJ2-5
V: TRBV6-1

CDR3: CASNRAGGPRGEQFF
DNA: TGTGCCAGCAACCGAGCGGGAGGGCCGCGGGGTGAGCAGTTCTTC
size: -
D: TRBD2
J: TRBJ2-1
V: TRBV11-3

CDR3: CASSSGTAYTGELFF
DNA: TGTGCCAGTAGTAGCGGGACAGCCTACACCGGGGAGCTGTTTTTT
size: -
D: -
J: TRBJ2-2
V: TRBV19

CDR3: CASRRGNTIYF
DNA: TGTGCCTCCCGGAGGGGCAACACCATATATTTT
size: -
D: -
J: TRBJ1-3
V: TRBV6-5

CDR3: CASSGDRAYEQYF
DNA: TGCGCCAGCAGCGGGGACAGGGCGTACGAGCAGTACTTC
size: -
D: TRBD1
J: TRBJ2-7
V: TRBV5-1

CDR3: CASGTGWSVTEAFF
DNA: TGTGCCAGCGGGACAGGGTGGAGTGTCACTGAAGCTTTCTTT
size: -
D: TRBD1
J: TRBJ1-1
V: TRBV19

CDR3: CASSGTDDQPQHF
DNA: TGTGCCAGCTCTGGCACAGACGATCAGCCCCAGCATTTT
size: -
D: -
J: TRBJ1-5
V: TRBV6-5

CDR3: CASSYERGGTF
DNA: TGTGCCAGCAGCTACGAGCGAGGGGGCACCTTC
size: -
D: -
J: TRBJ1-2
V: TRBV7-9

CDR3: CASSQPGSSSGANVLTF
DNA: TGCGCCAGCAGCCAACCGGGGAGTAGCTCTGGGGCCAACGTCCTGACTTTC
size: few
D: -
J: TRBJ2-6
V: TRBV4-3

CDR3: CASSTQGWELFF
DNA: TGCGCCAGCAGCACTCAGGGGTGGGAGCTGTTTTTT
size: -
D: -
J: TRBJ2-2
V: TRBV5-1

CDR3: CASSTSRQRGNQPQHF
DNA: TGTGCCAGCAGCACATCGAGGCAGAGGGGCAATCAGCCCCAGCATTTT
size: -
D: -
J: TRBJ1-5
V: TRBV5-6

CDR3: CAITLDTTYEQYF
DNA: TGTGCCATCACCCTGGACACAACCTACGAGCAGTACTTC
size: -
D: -
J: TRBJ2-7
V: TRBV10-3

CDR3: CASSRDTPGQLSGEQYF
DNA: TGTGCCAGCTCACGGGACACCCCGGGACAGCTCTCTGGGGAGCAGTACTTC
size: -
D: TRBD1
J: TRBJ2-7
V: TRBV18

CDR3: CASSQELPTVNNSPLHF
DNA: TGTGCCAGCAGCCAAGAACTACCGACAGTGAATAATTCACCCCTCCACTTT
size: few
D: -
J: TRBJ1-6
V: TRBV5-4

CDR3: CASSSRQAGGYTF
DNA: TGTGCCAGCAGTTCCAGACAGGCCGGCGGCTACACCTTC
size: -
D: -
J: TRBJ1-2
V: TRBV27

CDR3: CASSSMTGSTLAF
DNA: TGTGCCAGCAGCTCGATGACAGGGTCCACCCTGGCCTTC
size: once
D: TRBD1
J: TRBJ2-7
V: TRBV11-2

CDR3: CASSVEGAGTTDTQYF
DNA: TGTGCCAGCAGCGTAGAAGGCGCGGGGACCACAGATACGCAGTATTTT
size: once
D: -
J: TRBJ2-3
V: TRBV9

CDR3: CASSELVVSEKLFF
DNA: TGTGCCAGCAGTGAGTTAGTGGTTTCTGAAAAACTGTTTTTT
size: once
D: -
J: TRBJ1-4
V: TRBV2

CDR3: CASSGETQYF
DNA: TGTGCCAGTTCCGGGGAGACCCAGTACTTC
size: -
D: -
J: TRBJ2-5
V: TRBV7-6

CDR3: CASSRKRQGARGNTIYF
DNA: TGTGCCAGCAGCAGAAAGAGACAGGGGGCGCGAGGAAACACCATATATTTT
size: -
D: TRBD1
J: TRBJ1-3
V: TRBV28

CDR3: CASRDRVSSYEQYF
DNA: TGTGCCAGCAGGGACAGGGTCTCCTCCTACGAGCAGTACTTC
size: -
D: TRBD1
J: TRBJ2-7
V: TRBV6-5

CDR3: CASSPLGQGAILWNGYTF
DNA: TGTGCCAGCAGCCCGCTGGGACAGGGGGCGATCCTTTGGAATGGCTACACCTTC
size: -
D: TRBD1
J: TRBJ1-2
V: TRBV14

CDR3: CASSFTGAGEQYF
DNA: TGTGCCAGCAGCTTCACAGGCGCGGGGGAGCAGTACTTC
size: -
D: -
J: TRBJ2-7
V: TRBV7-2

CDR3: CASSANRYNEQFF
DNA: TGTGCCAGTAGTGCCAACAGGTACAATGAGCAGTTCTTC
size: -
D: -
J: TRBJ2-1
V: TRBV19

CDR3: CASSRTLDKLETQYF
DNA: TGCGCCAGCAGCCGAACACTGGACAAATTAGAGACCCAGTACTTC
size: once
D: -
J: TRBJ2-5
V: TRBV5-1

CDR3: CASRSTGGLTGYTF
DNA: TGTGCCAGCAGATCGACAGGGGGCCTTACTGGCTACACCTTC
size: -
D: TRBD1
J: TRBJ1-2
V: TRBV6-1

CDR3: CSGRDRGKEKLFF
DNA: TGCAGCGGGAGAGACAGGGGAAAGGAAAAACTGTTTTTT
size: -
D: TRBD1
J: TRBJ1-4
V: TRBV29-1

CDR3: CASSPPRDRGLSGELFF
DNA: TGTGCCAGCTCACCACCAAGAGACAGGGGTTTGTCCGGGGAGCTGTTTTTT
size: -
D: TRBD1
J: TRBJ2-2
V: TRBV18

CDR3: CASRAGLAGSQETQYF
DNA: TGCGCCAGCAGGGCTGGACTAGCGGGGAGCCAAGAGACCCAGTACTTC
size: -
D: TRBD2
J: TRBJ2-5
V: TRBV10-1

CDR3: CASSSPPLAGGIIENEQFF
DNA: TGTGCCAGCAGCTCCCCCCCCCTAGCGGGGGGTATCATCGAGAATGAGCAGTTCTTC
size: few
D: TRBD2
J: TRBJ2-1
V: TRBV13

CDR3: CASSSGRAYEQYF
DNA: TGTGCCAGCAGTAGCGGGAGGGCCTACGAGCAGTACTTC
size: -
D: TRBD2
J: TRBJ2-7
V: TRBV28

CDR3: CASSGRDRPETQYF
DNA: TGTGCCAGCAGCGGTAGGGACAGGCCAGAGACCCAGTACTTC
size: once
D: TRBD1
J: TRBJ2-5
V: TRBV7-8

CDR3: CASSISGTGPNEQFF
DNA: TGTGCCAGCAGCATTTCCGGGACTGGCCCCAATGAGCAGTTCTTC
size: once
D: -
J: TRBJ2-1
V: TRBV7-2

CDR3: CASSTGTDYYEQYF
DNA: TGTGCCAGTTCAACCGGGACAGACTACTACGAGCAGTACTTC
size: -
D: TRBD1
J: TRBJ2-7
V: TRBV6-6

CDR3: CASSPTGGGRNYGYTF
DNA: TGTGCCAGCAGCCCAACAGGGGGAGGCAGGAACTATGGCTACACCTTC
size: -
D: TRBD1
J: TRBJ1-2
V: TRBV9

CDR3: CASSSTGTGNSPLHF
DNA: TGTGCCAGCAGCTCAACCGGGACAGGGAATTCACCCCTCCACTTT
size: -
D: TRBD1
J: TRBJ1-6
V: TRBV7-2

CDR3: CASSLTGAANTIYF
DNA: TGTGCCAGTAGTTTGACAGGGGCGGCAAACACCATATATTTT
size: -
D: TRBD1
J: TRBJ1-3
V: TRBV19

CDR3: CASSPLVLRRTGLNTEAFF
DNA: TGTGCCAGCAGTCCCCTCGTATTACGCCGGACAGGGTTGAACACTGAAGCTTTCTTT
size: -
D: TRBD1
J: TRBJ1-1
V: TRBV7-3

CDR3: CASRCWAGENYGYTF
DNA: TGCGCCAGCAGGTGTTGGGCAGGGGAAAACTATGGCTACACCTTC
size: -
D: -
J: TRBJ1-2
V: TRBV10-1